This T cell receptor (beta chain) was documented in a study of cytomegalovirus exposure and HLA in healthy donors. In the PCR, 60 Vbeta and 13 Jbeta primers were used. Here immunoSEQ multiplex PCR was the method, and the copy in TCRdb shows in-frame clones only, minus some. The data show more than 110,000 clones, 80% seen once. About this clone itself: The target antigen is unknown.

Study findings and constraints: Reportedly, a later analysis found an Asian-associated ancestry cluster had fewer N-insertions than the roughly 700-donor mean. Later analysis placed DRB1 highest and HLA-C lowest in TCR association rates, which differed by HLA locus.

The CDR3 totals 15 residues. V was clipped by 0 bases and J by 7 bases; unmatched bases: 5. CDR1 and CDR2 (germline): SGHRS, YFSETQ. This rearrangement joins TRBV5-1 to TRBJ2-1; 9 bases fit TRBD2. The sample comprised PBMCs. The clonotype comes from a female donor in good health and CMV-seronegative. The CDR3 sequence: CASSLAAGGPNEQFF. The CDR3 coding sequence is TGCGCCAGCAGCTTGGCGGCGGGAGGGCCAAATGAGCAGTTCTTC. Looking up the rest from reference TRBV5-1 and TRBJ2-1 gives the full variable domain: KAGVTQTPRYLIKTRGQQVTLSCSPISGHRSVSWYQQTPGQGLQFLFEYFSETQRNKGNFPGRFSGRQFSNSRSEMNVSTLELGDSALYLCASSLAAGGPNEQFFGPGTRLTVL.